The sequence of this T cell receptor beta chain was determined in a study of cytomegalovirus exposure and HLA in healthy donors. Study-level results: The authors listed 150 to 200 TCR beta chains as cytomegalovirus-associated. Sequencing likely caused a cluster of highly shared sequence variants. In an earlier analysis, in several hundred donors, most V segments appeared productive either ~87% or ~30% of the time.

The CDR3 spans 16 residues. Trimming at V came to 0 bases and at J to 2 bases, leaving 5 bases not matched to a gene. Germline CDR1 SGHRS, CDR2 YFSETQ. In the PCR, 60 Vbeta and 13 Jbeta primers were used. The protocol was immunoSEQ multiplex PCR, while the TCRdb copy is restricted to in-frame clones and leaves out a portion. The sample holds roughly 190,000 clones; roughly 77% are singletons and the top ten take roughly 1.6%. This clone appeared a few times. Antigen unknown. This clonotype originated in a woman between 45 and 60 years old in good health and CMV-seronegative. The chain employs TRBV5-1 and TRBJ2-3; 8 bases map to TRBD1. Sequenced input: PBMCs. CDR3 DNA: TGCGCCAGCAGCTTGGCCGGGACAGGATACACAGATACGCAGTATTTT. It specifies CASSLAGTGYTDTQYF.